The clone carrying this T cell receptor (beta chain) has a handful of counts. What it binds is not known. This sample was included in a study of T cells after yellow fever vaccination. In the study overall: Fractions with few cells were prepared using SMART-Seq v4 Ultra Low Input.

CDR1 DFQATT and CDR2 SNEGSKA come from the germline V gene (reference sequence). The CDR3 runs to 16 residues. V gave up 0 bases and J gave up 1 base; unmatched junction bases: 6. The study's findings and limits: Reappearance after the booster was observed for most primary-vaccination clones (around 95% CD4, more than 70% CD8).

Template switching with 5'RACE generated the TCR cDNA and added a universal primer site and UMIs. Via MiXCR, TCRdb re-called the 5' RACE reads, giving one row per CDR3 protein. The table lists fewer than 500,000 distinct CDR3 sequences, 15% to 20% of them singletons. The material was PBMCs, obtained before the yellow fever booster vaccination. V is TRBV20-1 and J is TRBJ2-3; TRBD2 aligns across 8 bases. This clonotype originated in a man between 18 and 35 years old who received the YFV17D yellow fever vaccine. The CDR3 DNA reads TGCAGTGCTAGAGAGTGGCGGGGGGACCGCACAGATACGCAGTATTTT. This sequence encodes CSAREWRGDRTDTQYF.